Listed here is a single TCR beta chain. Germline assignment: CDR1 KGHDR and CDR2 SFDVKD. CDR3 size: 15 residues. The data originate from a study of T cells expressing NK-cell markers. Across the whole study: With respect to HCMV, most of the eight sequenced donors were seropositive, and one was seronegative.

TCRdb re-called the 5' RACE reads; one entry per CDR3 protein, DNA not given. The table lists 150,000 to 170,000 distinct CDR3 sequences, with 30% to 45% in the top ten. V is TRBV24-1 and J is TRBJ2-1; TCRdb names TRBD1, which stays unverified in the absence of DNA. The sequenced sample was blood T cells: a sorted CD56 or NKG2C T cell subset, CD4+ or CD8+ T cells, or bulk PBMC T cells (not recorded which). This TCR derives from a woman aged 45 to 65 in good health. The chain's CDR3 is CATSDFSPGSAEQFF.